This passage covers 24 T cell receptor beta chains from one sample sequenced in a study of regulatory T cells in long-lasting Graves disease. The time point: newly diagnosed GD, antithyroid drugs for less than 3 months. PBMCs provided the RNA from which the TCR library was made. Construction of the TCR beta libraries employed iRepertoire HTBI primers in conjunction with Arm-PCR of CDR3 regions. TCRdb ran MiXCR on the multiplex PCR reads and lists one entry per CDR3 protein. The table shows 420,000 or so distinct CDR3 sequences, with roughly 15% occurring only once. The same data also went into a second study, on T cells in Graves' hyperthyroidism and ophthalmopathy.

The starting material was peripheral blood mononuclear cells (PBMCs), obtained at new diagnosis, from a patient treated with antithyroid drugs. These receptors were taken from a young woman with Graves disease.

The chain uses TRBV27 and TRBJ2-1; D may match TRBD1 or TRBD2 (5 bases each). The V gene lost 3 bases and the J gene lost 7 bases, with 13 bases spanning the gap. This CDR3 contains 14 residues. Per the germline V gene, CDR1 is MNHEY and CDR2 is SMNVEV (reference sequence). The CDR3 coding sequence is TGTGCCAGCAGTTTCTTCGCAGGGACGAATGAGCAGTTCTTC. Translated, it gives CASSFFAGTNEQFF.

This clonotype was recorded a few times. This chain joins TRBV5-6 and TRBJ2-3; D call uncertain. Between the trimmed V and J ends, which lost 4 bases and 0 bases, there was a span of 6 bases. The length of the CDR3 is 13 residues. The germline CDR1 and CDR2 sequences are SGHDT and YYEEEE. The CDR3 DNA reads TGTGCCAGCAGCAAGATTAGCACAGATACGCAGTATTTT. Protein: CASSKISTDTQYF. Full variable domain (missing parts from reference TRBV5-6 and TRBJ2-3): DAGVTQSPTHLIKTRGQQVTLRCSPKSGHDTVSWYQQALGQGPQFIFQYYEEEERQRGNFPDRFSGHQFPNYSSELNVNALLLGDSALYLCASSKISTDTQYFGPGTRLTVL.

This clonotype was counted many times. The J gene is TRBJ2-3, the V gene TRBV20-1, with TRBD2 identical over 11 bases. Trimming removed 0 bases from V and 6 bases from J; junction bases left unmatched: 8. Germline lookup yields CDR1 DFQATT and CDR2 SNEGSKA (reference sequence). The CDR3 runs 16 residues. The CDR3 coding sequence is TGCAGTGCTAGAGATTCGATAGCGGGAGGGCCGGATACGCAGTATTTT. Protein product: CSARDSIAGGPDTQYF.

Many counts were recorded for this clonotype. The chain joins TRBV2 to TRBJ2-5; 10 bases are a match to TRBD2. This CDR3 region has 13 residues. Germline CDR1 reads SNHLY; CDR2 reads FYNNEI. J gave up 2 bases and V 11 bases, and 5 bases lay outside the gene matches. CDR3 in amino acids: CALRTSGQETQYF. The DNA of the CDR3 is TGTGCCCTTCGGACTAGCGGACAAGAGACCCAGTACTTC.

The chain employs TRBV15 and TRBJ2-1, with 11 positions matching TRBD2. This CDR3 comprises 18 residues. Germline CDR1 and CDR2: LNHNV and YYDKDF (reference sequence). Losses at the gene ends were 1 base for V and 6 bases for J; bases not matched to a gene: 11. CDR3 region: CATSRGSGRAVGSNEQFF. CDR3 coding DNA: TGTGCCACCAGCAGAGGTAGCGGGAGGGCCGTTGGGAGCAATGAGCAGTTCTTC. Filled out from reference TRBV15 and TRBJ2-1, the complete variable domain reads DAMVIQNPRYQVTQFGKPVTLSCSQTLNHNVMYWYQQKSSQAPKLLFHYYDKDFNNEADTPDNFQSRRPNTSFCFLDIRSPGLGDTAMYLCATSRGSGRAVGSNEQFFGPGTRLTVL.

The V gene is TRBV20-1, the J gene TRBJ1-6; possibly TRBD1 for D (6 bases). Looked up from germline, CDR1 is DFQATT and CDR2 is SNEGSKA (reference sequence). The V and J ends lost 2 bases and 1 base respectively, with 27 bases between them. The CDR3 extends over 21 amino acids. The CDR3 nucleotides are TGCAGTGCTAGAAACCCCTTTGCTGGGGGCTTGAAGGGGTCCTATAATTCACCCCTCCACTTT. Translated: CSARNPFAGGLKGSYNSPLHF.

This clonotype was picked up a small number of times. This chain uses TRBV7-3 with TRBJ2-1; 8 bases line up with TRBD2. Germline V CDR1 and CDR2: SGHTA, FQGTGA. V was clipped by 5 bases and J by 0 bases; unmatched bases: 6. This CDR3 has 16 amino acids. The CDR3 coding sequence is TGTGCCAGCAGCGCCTCCGGGACTAGCTCCTACAATGAGCAGTTCTTC. Residues: CASSASGTSSYNEQFF.

There are many counts of this clonotype. V gene TRBV28 combines with J gene TRBJ2-3; no definite D call. This CDR3 contains 15 residues. Trimming stripped 0 bases from V and 0 bases from J, with 7 bases between. Germline V gene data show CDR1 as MDHEN and CDR2 as SYDVKM. This CDR3 reads CASSLWHASTDTQYF. The CDR3, as DNA: TGTGCCAGCAGTTTATGGCACGCTAGCACAGATACGCAGTATTTT.

The chain joins TRBV6-1 to TRBJ2-7, with a tentative D call TRBD1 (6 bases). Germline assignment: CDR1 MNHNS and CDR2 SASEGT. Trimming removed 8 bases at V and 4 bases at J, with 18 bases between. This CDR3 has 14 amino acids. The CDR3 sequence: CASYHHRVRYEQYF. CDR3 DNA: TGTGCCAGCTACCATCACAGGGTTAGGTACGAGCAGTACTTC.

This clonotype was counted at least ten times. In nucleotides, the CDR3 is TGTGCCAGCAGCTTAACAGGGTCTGCAGATACGCAGTATTTT. This encodes CASSLTGSADTQYF. This chain uses TRBV7-3 with TRBJ2-3; no definite D call. Trimming stripped 0 bases from V and 4 bases from J, with 8 bases between. The CDR3 has 14 amino acids. Germline V lookup: CDR1 SGHTA, CDR2 FQGTGA.

This clonotype was recorded a few times. A much larger clonotype is one base distant, so this may be a read error. The chain employs TRBV6-2 or TRBV6-3 and TRBJ2-7; D unresolved. The CDR3 sequence is 13 residues long. The germline gives CDR1 MNHEY, CDR2 SVGEGT. V lost 2 bases and J 2 bases, leaving 7 bases between the germline ends. The CDR3 spells CASSYTETYEQYF. CDR3 nucleotide sequence: TGTGCCAGCAGTTACACGGAAACCTACGAGCAGTACTTC.

The chain has TRBV7-9 and TRBJ1-2, with D possibly matching TRBD1 (6 bases). The CDR3 loop spans 16 amino acids. Trimming left V 5 bases short and J 10 bases short, with 26 bases between. From germline, CDR1 is SEHNR and CDR2 FQNEAQ (reference sequence). The CDR3 sequence: CASSVLQGPSGTHYTF. DNA for the CDR3: TGTGCCAGCAGCGTATTGCAAGGACCCTCAGGGACACACTACACCTTC.

A word on this clonotype: It differs at one base from a far larger clone, so likely a read error. CDR3 DNA: TGTGCCAGCAGTAGGACAGCCAACTCTCTATTTGATGAGCAGTACTTC. Translation gives CASSRTANSLFDEQYF. The chain couples TRBV27 to TRBJ2-5, with D possibly matching TRBD1 (6 bases). Germline V gene lookup returns CDR1 MNHEY and CDR2 SMNVEV (reference sequence). The CDR3 is 16 amino acids. V lost 5 bases, J lost 11 bases, and 27 bases lay in between.

This clonotype appeared many times. J is TRBJ2-5 and V is TRBV2; the match to TRBD2 covers 14 bases. This CDR3 spans 15 amino acids. Germline V lookup: CDR1 SNHLY, CDR2 FYNNEI. V lost 7 bases, J lost 5 bases, and 6 bases stayed unmatched. CDR3 amino acids: CASTRLAGGPETQYF. DNA of the CDR3: TGTGCCAGCACCCGACTAGCGGGAGGGCCGGAGACCCAGTACTTC. The full variable domain, in which reference TRBV2 and TRBJ2-5 provide the parts outside the CDR3, is EPEVTQTPSHQVTQMGQEVILRCVPISNHLYFYWYRQILGQKVEFLVSFYNNEISEKSEIFDDQFSVERPDGSNFTLKIRSTKLEDSAMYFCASTRLAGGPETQYFGPGTRLLVL.

This clonotype was seen ten or more times. The chain recombines TRBV18 with TRBJ2-5; D is undetermined. The CDR3 totals 15 residues. Germline values: CDR1 KGHSH, CDR2 LQKENI. V lost 2 bases and J lost 0, with 10 bases in between. CDR3 in amino acids: CASSPWTDNQETQYF. Written as DNA, the CDR3 is TGTGCCAGCTCACCATGGACCGACAACCAAGAGACCCAGTACTTC.

V and J are TRBV2 and TRBJ1-1; 7 bases align to TRBD1. The CDR3 consists of 12 residues. V trimming: 6 bases; J trimming: 9 bases; junction bases outside the gene matches: 7. The germline V gene has CDR1 SNHLY and CDR2 FYNNEI. DNA for the CDR3: TGTGCCAGCAGCGGGGGACAGCGACAAGCTTTCTTT. Protein sequence: CASSGGQRQAFF.

This clonotype is a singleton in its sample. V gene TRBV5-1 combines with J gene TRBJ2-1; the D gene is possibly TRBD1 (6 bases). This CDR3 is built from 12 residues. Trimming took 4 bases from V and 9 from J, leaving 11 bases between them. Per the germline V gene, CDR1 is SGHRS and CDR2 is YFSETQ. In DNA, the CDR3 is TGCGCCAGCAGCAGAACAGGGCCTGAGCAGTTCTTC. It specifies CASSRTGPEQFF.

This clonotype appeared many times. This chain links TRBV7-2 with TRBJ2-1; D is perhaps TRBD1 (6 bases). Trimming shortened V by 6 bases and J by 7 bases, and 13 bases separated the two germline ends. CDR1 is SGHTA, CDR2 FQGNSA, per germline. This CDR3 is built from 13 residues. This CDR3 is CASRGAGRNEQFF. DNA of the CDR3: TGTGCCAGCAGGGGGGCAGGTAGGAATGAGCAGTTCTTC.

This clonotype was seen many times. This sequence joins TRBV7-3 and TRBJ2-1; no clear D gene. Trimming stripped 5 bases from V and 6 bases from J, with 11 bases between. The germline gives CDR1 SGHTA, CDR2 FQGTGA. The CDR3 totals 13 residues. This CDR3 is CASSRAPLNEQFF. The CDR3 DNA follows: TGTGCCAGCAGCCGGGCCCCACTCAATGAGCAGTTCTTC.

This clonotype was seen more than once but under ten times. CDR3 in DNA: TGTGCCAGTAGGGATCCTTTTTCTTTTAGGGTAAATCTCACCGGGGAGCTGTTTTTT. Its protein is CASRDPFSFRVNLTGELFF. The chain links TRBV19 to TRBJ2-2; D call uncertain. Trimming removed 6 bases at V and 4 bases at J, with 27 bases between. The V gene's germline CDR1 is LNHDA and CDR2 SQIVND (reference sequence). The CDR3 totals 19 residues.

Ten or more counts support this clonotype. This chain connects TRBV28 to TRBJ2-4; D remains unclear. The germline V gene has CDR1 MDHEN and CDR2 SYDVKM. This CDR3 spans 17 amino acids. Trimming left V 5 bases short and J 0 bases short, with 17 bases between. The CDR3 loop reads CASSLVGATVAKNIQYF. The CDR3, as DNA: TGTGCCAGCAGTCTCGTTGGAGCAACAGTAGCCAAAAACATTCAGTACTTC.

This clonotype was counted between two and nine times. This chain joins TRBV28 and TRBJ2-2; D not resolved. The V end lost 3 bases, the J end lost 0 bases, and 8 bases lay between the germline ends. This CDR3 spans 15 amino acids. Germline V CDR1 and CDR2: MDHEN, SYDVKM. CDR3 protein: CASSLGGTNTGELFF. Here the CDR3 DNA reads TGTGCCAGCAGTTTGGGCGGAACGAACACCGGGGAGCTGTTTTTT.

The rearrangement links TRBV12-3 or TRBV12-4 to TRBJ1-1; 7 bases agree with TRBD1. CDR3 length equals 15 residues. Trimming at V came to 3 bases and at J to 11 bases, leaving 15 bases not matched to a gene. The CDR3 coding sequence is TGTGCCAGCAGTTTTCCCTCGACAGGGAAGTTTGGTGCTTTCTTT. This encodes CASSFPSTGKFGAFF.

The table lists this clonotype with many counts. The chain recombines TRBV28 with TRBJ1-2, with no clear D. Trimming shortened V by 6 bases and J by 4 bases, and 12 bases separated the two germline ends. There are 13 residues in the CDR3. The germline V gene has CDR1 MDHEN and CDR2 SYDVKM. CDR3 sequence reads: CASSARQVYGYTF. The DNA for the CDR3 is TGTGCCAGCAGCGCCAGACAAGTCTATGGCTACACCTTC.